The TCR beta chain described here comes from a study of T cell repertoires in cytomegalovirus infection. Study information: Use of recently identified HLA-C-restricted and well-studied HLA-B-restricted CMV epitopes was part of the study. Study-wide results and caveats: Predominance within the ex vivo response was attributable to HLA-C-restricted CMV-specific TCR beta clonotypes. Totalled public TCR beta family frequency picked out people who carried CMV plus the relevant HLA.

TCRdb re-called the reads with MiXCR, one entry per CDR3 protein. This repertoire shows some 310,000 distinct CDR3 sequences, around 25% found once; its top ten account for 10% to 15%. The CDR3 is 14 residues long. CDR1 is MGHRA and CDR2 is YSYEKL in the germline V gene. This clonotype has a single count. Its antigen is undetermined. The receptor was isolated from a human donor in good health (CMV status not recorded). Some clones in this sample may be carry-over from other donors' samples. Sequenced here: cultured PBMCs, sampled from culture after CMV antigen stimulation. The chain recombines TRBV4-1 with TRBJ2-1, with D possibly being TRBD2 (5 bases). The J call may be incorrect, as the DNA end agrees better with TRBJ2-7. The CDR3 spells CASSQDHSGIEQYF. The CDR3 DNA follows: TGCGCCAGCAGCCAAGATCACTCGGGGATTGAGCAGTACTTC.